The sequence of this TCR beta chain was determined in a study of blood T cell repertoires in COVID-19. The CDR3 sequence is 16 residues long. In germline, CDR1 is MNHEY, CDR2 SVGAGI. The ends lost 4 bases at V and 9 bases at J; junction bases unmatched: 14. The data were produced by immunoSEQ multiplex PCR, yet TCRdb's version contains in-frame clones alone and is incomplete. The profile shows a few hundred thousand clones, over 75% of them singletons. The sequence derives from a man in his fifties with active or convalescent COVID-19. Sequenced material: peripheral blood. V usage is TRBV6-5 and J usage is TRBJ2-1; 8 bases match TRBD2. CDR3 DNA sequence: TGTGCCAGCAGTTCCCTTTTGAGCGGGGGTGGTAGTGAGCAGTTCTTC. Translated: CASSSLLSGGGSEQFF.